This T cell receptor (beta chain) was found in a study of STAT5B mutations in CD4+ large granular lymphocyte leukemia. Study-wide points: Compared with healthy controls (2/35), patient top clones favored TRBV06 (8/27).

This CDR3 comprises 14 residues. Trimming pared 3 bases from V and 2 bases from J, leaving 10 bases between. Per germline, CDR1 SGHTA and CDR2 FQGNSA. Some clones are missing from TCRdb's copy, which holds only in-frame ones; the method was immunoSEQ multiplex PCR. The sample lists about 30,000 clones, more than 65% occurring once. As for this clone: What it binds is not known.

The sequence was collected from a human donor in good health. What was sequenced was CD4+ T cells from blood buffy coats. This rearrangement joins TRBV7-2 to TRBJ2-5; TRBD2 is a possible D gene (5 bases). CDR3 region: CASSFARTQETQYF. CDR3 DNA: TGTGCCAGCAGCTTCGCGCGGACTCAAGAGACCCAGTACTTC.